A single sample gave rise to the 8 T cell receptor beta chains below, sequenced in a study of blood T cell repertoires in COVID-19. Data came from immunoSEQ multiplex PCR; TCRdb stores just in-frame clones and leaves some out. The table lists 300,000 to 350,000 clones, roughly 90% of them singletons. The sample was PBMCs or T cells enriched from blood (not recorded which). These receptors came from a woman between 18 and 29 years old with acute COVID-19.

The chain is built from TRBV7-9 and TRBJ2-7, with a possible D match to TRBD2 (6 bases). CDR3 length: 14 residues. Looked up from germline, CDR1 is SEHNR and CDR2 is FQNEAQ (reference sequence). V lost 5 bases to trimming and J lost 5 bases, with 16 bases between them. The CDR3 protein is CASSTRRGVDEQYF. In DNA, the CDR3 is TGTGCCAGCAGCACACGTCGCGGGGTTGACGAGCAGTACTTC.

V and J are TRBV10-1 and TRBJ2-3; TRBD2 agrees at 7 bases. The CDR3 contains 16 residues. V lost 4 bases, J lost 3 bases, and 10 bases stayed unmatched. CDR1 and CDR2 (germline): WNHNN, SYGVQD (reference sequence). The CDR3 DNA is TGCGCCAGCAGTGCTAGCGGCCGCGCTCGGACAGATACGCAGTATTTT. It encodes CASSASGRARTDTQYF.

The chain carries TRBV19 and TRBJ1-5; D ambiguous. The CDR3 is made up of 12 amino acids. V lost 6 bases to trimming and J lost 5 bases, with 8 bases between them. Germline assignment: CDR1 LNHDA and CDR2 SQIVND (reference sequence). The CDR3: CASRLNDQPQHF. In DNA form, the CDR3 reads TGTGCCAGTAGACTTAACGATCAGCCCCAGCATTTT.

This chain connects TRBV7-9 to TRBJ2-7; D unclear. Per germline, CDR1 SEHNR and CDR2 FQNEAQ (reference sequence). The length of the CDR3 is 16 residues. Trimming cost V 5 bases and J 0 bases, with 17 bases left between them. The CDR3 protein is CASSQIGPVASYEQYF. The DNA of the CDR3 is TGTGCCAGCAGCCAAATTGGGCCCGTGGCCTCCTACGAGCAGTACTTC. The full variable domain, in which reference TRBV7-9 and TRBJ2-7 provide the parts outside the CDR3, is DTGVSQNPRHKITKRGQNVTFRCDPISEHNRLYWYRQTLGQGPEFLTYFQNEAQLEKSRLLSDRFSAERPKGSFSTLEIQRTEQGDSAMYLCASSQIGPVASYEQYFGPGTRLTVT.

The rearrangement links TRBV28 to TRBJ1-2; 10 nucleotides line up with TRBD1. J lost 6 bases, V lost 1 base, and 5 bases had no gene match. Germline CDR1 reads MDHEN; CDR2 reads SYDVKM. CDR3 length equals 15 residues. The CDR3 protein is CASSLSPTGGNGYTF. CDR3 DNA sequence: TGTGCCAGCAGTTTATCCCCGACAGGGGGCAATGGCTACACCTTC.

The genes are TRBV6-5 and TRBJ2-7; D might be TRBD2 (5 bases). Germline V gives CDR1 MNHEY, CDR2 SVGAGI. The CDR3 is 11 residues long. Trimming stripped 5 bases from V and 5 bases from J, with 7 bases between. The CDR3 coding sequence is TGTGCCAGCAGTCGGGGAAACGAGCAGTACTTC. This encodes CASSRGNEQYF.

The V and J genes are TRBV18 and TRBJ1-1, with a tentative D call TRBD1 (5 bases). V gave up 6 bases and J gave up 0 bases, with 8 bases separating them. The germline V gene encodes CDR1 KGHSH and CDR2 LQKENI. The CDR3 spans 13 residues. CDR3 residues: CASSQGLNTEAFF. The CDR3 region has the DNA TGTGCCAGCTCCCAGGGTTTGAACACTGAAGCTTTCTTT.

This CDR3 is CASSVAGQGNSPLHF. The CDR3 DNA is TGTGCCAGCAGCGTAGCGGGACAGGGGAATTCACCCCTCCACTTT. The chain links TRBV13 to TRBJ1-6; 10 bases map to TRBD1. The CDR3 is made up of 15 amino acids. Trimming removed 5 bases from V and 7 bases from J; junction bases left unmatched: 5. The germline gives CDR1 PRHDT, CDR2 FYEKMQ (reference sequence). Full variable domain (missing parts from reference TRBV13 and TRBJ1-6): AAGVIQSPRHLIKEKRETATLKCYPIPRHDTVYWYQQGPGQDPQFLISFYEKMQSDKGSIPDRFSAQQFSDYHSELNMSSLELGDSALYFCASSVAGQGNSPLHFGNGTRLTVT.